The source of this TCR beta chain is a study of human T cells and chemical hapten exposure. Whole-study results and caveats: The study found that PT1 expanded TCR counts correlated positively with patch test score.

About this clonotype: What it recognizes is unknown.

TCRdb fed the RACE reads into MiXCR, producing one record per CDR3 protein. The sample has tens of thousands of distinct CDR3 sequences, roughly 12% seen once. Specified time point: pre-sensitization, week 0. The treatment is: therapeutic diphenylcyclopropenone sensitization with weekly scalp DPC. This material consisted of whole blood, taken in connection with sensitization to the hapten diphenylcyclopropenone (DPC). This clonotype was obtained from a woman in her thirties with alopecia areata. Some clones in this sample may be carry-over from other donors' samples.

The DNA for the CDR3 is TGTGCCAGCAGCCCGAAGGGACTAGCGGGAGGGCCTTCTGCGACAGATACGCAGTATTTT. It yields the protein CASSPKGLAGGPSATDTQYF. V is TRBV11-2 and J is TRBJ2-3, with 16 bases lining up with TRBD2. J was trimmed by 3 bases and V by 5 bases; bases with no gene match: 14. There are 20 residues in the CDR3. Looked up from germline, CDR1 is SGHAT and CDR2 is FQNNGV.